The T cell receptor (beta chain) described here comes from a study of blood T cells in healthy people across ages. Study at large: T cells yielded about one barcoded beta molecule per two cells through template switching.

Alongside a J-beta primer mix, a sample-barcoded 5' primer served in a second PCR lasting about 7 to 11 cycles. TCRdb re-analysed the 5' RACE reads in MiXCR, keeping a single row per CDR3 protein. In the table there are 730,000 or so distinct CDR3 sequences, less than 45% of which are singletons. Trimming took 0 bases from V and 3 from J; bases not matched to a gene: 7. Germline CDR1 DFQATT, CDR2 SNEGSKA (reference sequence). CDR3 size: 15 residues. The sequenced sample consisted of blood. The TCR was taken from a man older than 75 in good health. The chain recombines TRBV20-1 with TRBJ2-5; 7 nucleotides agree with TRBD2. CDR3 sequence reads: CSARDLLAAEETQYF. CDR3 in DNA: TGCAGTGCTAGAGATCTTCTAGCGGCTGAAGAGACCCAGTACTTC.